What follows is one T cell receptor (beta chain) and its context. Its specificity is not known. TCRdb processed the RT-PCR reads anew with MiXCR; each CDR3 protein has one entry. The data contain 500,000 to 750,000 distinct CDR3 sequences, 14% of them singletons. This sample stems from a study of response to subunit inactivated influenza vaccine. Study-wide points: The study's authors posited that every seasonal influenza vaccination enlists few new T cells.

The germline V gene encodes CDR1 SGHVS and CDR2 FQNEAQ. The ends lost 1 base at V and 7 bases at J; junction bases unmatched: 8. The length of the CDR3 is 16 residues. V and J are TRBV7-8 and TRBJ2-5; 11 nucleotides line up with TRBD2. The TCR comes from a man aged 45-65 years who received an inactivated influenza vaccine. This sample comprised PBMCs from blood, obtained 11 to 12 days after vaccination. CDR3 loop: CASSLVTSTSGVTQYF. The CDR3 region has the DNA TGTGCCAGCAGCTTAGTTACGTCGACTAGCGGGGTGACCCAGTACTTC.